This T cell receptor beta chain was retrieved from a study of shared clonotypes between healthy human individuals. Study observations and caveats: Generally, estimated richness proved larger in naive subsets than it did in memory subsets.

TCRdb's table, derived via immunoSEQ multiplex PCR, lists solely in-frame clones and lacks some. The sample includes a few million clones, over 85% of them seen just once. For this clone: The antigen remains unidentified.

Trimming took off 4 bases at V and 5 bases at J, with 14 bases between the two ends. The CDR3 is 14 residues long. Germline-derived CDR1 and CDR2 are SNHLY and FYNNEI. The sample taken for sequencing was naive CD4+ T cells sorted from blood. As for subset: CD45RA+ positively selected. The chain employs TRBV2 and TRBJ1-1, with D possibly TRBD1 on 5 matching bases. The sequence was collected from a man between 18 and 35 years old in good health. For the CDR3, the DNA is TGTGCCAGCAGTGTAACAGGTGACGGGACTGAAGCTTTCTTT. Its translation is CASSVTGDGTEAFF.